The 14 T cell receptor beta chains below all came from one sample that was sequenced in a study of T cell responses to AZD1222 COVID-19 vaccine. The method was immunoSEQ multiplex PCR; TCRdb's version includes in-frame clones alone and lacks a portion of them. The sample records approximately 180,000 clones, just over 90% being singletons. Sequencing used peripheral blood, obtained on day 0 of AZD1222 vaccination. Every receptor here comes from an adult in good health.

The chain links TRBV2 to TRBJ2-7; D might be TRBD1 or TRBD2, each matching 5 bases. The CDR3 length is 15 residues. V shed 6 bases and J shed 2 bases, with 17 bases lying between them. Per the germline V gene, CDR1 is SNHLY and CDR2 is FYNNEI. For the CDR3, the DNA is TGTGCCAGCAGGGAGGAGTTACAGGCGCCCTACGAGCAGTACTTC. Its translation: CASREELQAPYEQYF. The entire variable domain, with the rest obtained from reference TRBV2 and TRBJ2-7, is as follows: EPEVTQTPSHQVTQMGQEVILRCVPISNHLYFYWYRQILGQKVEFLVSFYNNEISEKSEIFDDQFSVERPDGSNFTLKIRSTKLEDSAMYFCASREELQAPYEQYFGPGTRLTVT.

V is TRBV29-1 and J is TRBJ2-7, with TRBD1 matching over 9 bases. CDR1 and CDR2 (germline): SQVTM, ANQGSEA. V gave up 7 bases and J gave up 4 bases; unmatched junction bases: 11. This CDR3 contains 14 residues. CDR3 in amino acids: CSAISGTGSYEQYF. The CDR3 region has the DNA TGCAGCGCCATTTCCGGGACAGGGTCATACGAGCAGTACTTC.

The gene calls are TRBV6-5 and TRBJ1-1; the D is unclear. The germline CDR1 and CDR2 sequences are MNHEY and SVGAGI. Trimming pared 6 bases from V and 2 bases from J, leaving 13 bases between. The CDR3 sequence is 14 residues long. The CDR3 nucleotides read TGTGCCAGCAGAGCGGCCAGTCAAAACACTGAAGCTTTCTTT. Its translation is CASRAASQNTEAFF.

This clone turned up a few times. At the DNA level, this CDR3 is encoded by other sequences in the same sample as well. This CDR3 reads CASSLGQGGNQPQHF. The CDR3 region has the DNA TGTGCCAGCAGCCTGGGACAGGGGGGCAATCAGCCCCAGCATTTT. The chain is built from TRBV27 and TRBJ1-5; TRBD1 aligns across 11 bases. Germline CDR1 reads MNHEY; CDR2 reads SMNVEV (reference sequence). CDR3 length: 15 residues. With 6 bases clipped from V and 2 bases from J, the junction kept 3 bases outside the gene matches.

In nucleotides, the CDR3 is TGTGCCAGCAGTGAAGTAGGTAGAGACCAAGAGACCCAGTACTTC. Translation: CASSEVGRDQETQYF. The chain joins TRBV2 to TRBJ2-5, with D unclear. The CDR3 totals 15 residues. With 1 base removed from V and 0 bases from J, the gap between germline ends came to 9 bases. Germline V lookup: CDR1 SNHLY, CDR2 FYNNEI.

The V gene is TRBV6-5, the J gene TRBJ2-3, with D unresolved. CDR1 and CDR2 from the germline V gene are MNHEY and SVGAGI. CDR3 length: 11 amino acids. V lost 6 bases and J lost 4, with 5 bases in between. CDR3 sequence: CASRRADTQYF. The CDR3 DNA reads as TGTGCCAGCAGAAGGGCAGATACGCAGTATTTT.

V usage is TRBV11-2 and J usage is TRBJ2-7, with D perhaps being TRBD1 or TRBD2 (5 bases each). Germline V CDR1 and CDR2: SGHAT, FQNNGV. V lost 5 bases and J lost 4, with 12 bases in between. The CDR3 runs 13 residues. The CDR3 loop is CASSPLGVYEQYF. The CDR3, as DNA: TGTGCCAGCAGCCCTCTGGGGGTTTACGAGCAGTACTTC. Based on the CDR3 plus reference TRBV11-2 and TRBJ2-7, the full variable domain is EAGVAQSPRYKIIEKRQSVAFWCNPISGHATLYWYQQILGQGPKLLIQFQNNGVVDDSQLPKDRFSAERLKGVDSTLKIQPAKLEDSAVYLCASSPLGVYEQYFGPGTRLTVT.

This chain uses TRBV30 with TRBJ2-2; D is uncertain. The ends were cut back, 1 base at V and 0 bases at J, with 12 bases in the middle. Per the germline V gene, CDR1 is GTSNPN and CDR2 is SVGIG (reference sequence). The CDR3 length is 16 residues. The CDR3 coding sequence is TGTGCCTGGAGTGCCGGAATGGGCGCGAACACCGGGGAGCTGTTTTTT. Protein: CAWSAGMGANTGELFF.

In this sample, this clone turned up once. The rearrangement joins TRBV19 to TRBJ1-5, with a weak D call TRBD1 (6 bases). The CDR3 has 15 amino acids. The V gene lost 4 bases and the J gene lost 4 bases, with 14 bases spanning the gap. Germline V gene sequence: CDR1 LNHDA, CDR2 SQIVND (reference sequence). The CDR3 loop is CASSTRLDRNQPQHF. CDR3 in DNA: TGTGCCAGTAGTACCAGATTGGACAGAAATCAGCCCCAGCATTTT.

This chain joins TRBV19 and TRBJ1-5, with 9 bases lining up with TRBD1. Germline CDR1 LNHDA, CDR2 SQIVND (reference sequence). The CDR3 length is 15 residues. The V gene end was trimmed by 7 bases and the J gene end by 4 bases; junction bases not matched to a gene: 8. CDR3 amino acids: CASTLTGTGNQPQHF. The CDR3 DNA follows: TGTGCCAGTACTCTCACCGGGACAGGGAATCAGCCCCAGCATTTT.

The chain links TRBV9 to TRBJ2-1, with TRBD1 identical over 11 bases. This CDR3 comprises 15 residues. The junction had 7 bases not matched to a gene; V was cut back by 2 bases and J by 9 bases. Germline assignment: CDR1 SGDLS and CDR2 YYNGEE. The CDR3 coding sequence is TGTGCCAGCAGCGTTTATGGGACAGGGGGTATTGAGCAGTTCTTC. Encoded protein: CASSVYGTGGIEQFF.

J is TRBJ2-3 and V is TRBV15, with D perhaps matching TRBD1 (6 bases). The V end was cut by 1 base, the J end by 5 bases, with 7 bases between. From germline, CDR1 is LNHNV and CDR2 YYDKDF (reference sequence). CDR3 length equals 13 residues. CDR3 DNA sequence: TGTGCCACCAGCAGAGGAGGGGGAGATACGCAGTATTTT. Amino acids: CATSRGGGDTQYF.

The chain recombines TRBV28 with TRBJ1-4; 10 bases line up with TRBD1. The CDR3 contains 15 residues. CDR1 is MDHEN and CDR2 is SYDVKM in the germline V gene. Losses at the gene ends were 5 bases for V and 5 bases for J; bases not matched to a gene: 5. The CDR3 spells CASSSPGQGNEKLFF. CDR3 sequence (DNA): TGTGCCAGCAGTAGTCCGGGACAGGGGAATGAAAAACTGTTTTTT.

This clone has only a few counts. The DNA of the CDR3 is TGTGCCAGCAGTCAGGGGCAATCGAAGGGCTACACCTTC. Its protein product is CASSQGQSKGYTF. The J gene is TRBJ1-2, the V gene TRBV12-3 or TRBV12-4, with TRBD1 as a possible D gene (6 bases). The CDR3 totals 13 residues. Trimming shortened V by 5 bases and J by 8 bases, and 15 bases separated the two germline ends.